These 23 T cell receptor beta chains came from one sample sequenced in a study of cytomegalovirus exposure and HLA in healthy donors (dated by TCRdb to the late 2010s). The protocol used for the library was the immunoSEQ multiplex PCR assay. Held by TCRdb, this immuneACCESS table contains in-frame sequences only and omits some clones. Under half of the omission traces to an unresolved V gene where checked; the cause of the rest is unknown. Present in this sample are around 120,000 clones, 86% of which were seen just once. The biggest ten clones account for approximately 4.9% of the sample. The material sequenced was PBMCs. These receptors all stem from a young man in good health and CMV-seronegative.

This clone was seen only once. The chain combines TRBV7-9 with TRBJ2-2, with no clear D. The V gene lost 1 base and the J gene lost 4 bases, with 7 bases spanning the gap. This CDR3 comprises 14 residues. Germline-derived CDR1 and CDR2 are SEHNR and FQNEAQ (reference sequence). CDR3 coding DNA: TGTGCCAGCAGCTTAGGGCAGGTCACCGGGGAGCTGTTTTTT. Protein: CASSLGQVTGELFF.

This clone was seen more than once but under ten times. The chain combines TRBV4-1 with TRBJ2-1; no definite D call. The CDR3 runs to 15 residues. Deletions cut 5 bases from V and 4 bases from J, with 15 bases between. Germline V lookup: CDR1 MGHRA, CDR2 YSYEKL. In DNA, the CDR3 is TGCGCCAGCAGCGAGGATACCCTGCAGTACAATGAGCAGTTCTTC. Its translation is CASSEDTLQYNEQFF.

V is TRBV27 and J is TRBJ2-3; 9 bases match TRBD1. V trimming: 5 bases; J trimming: 8 bases; junction bases outside the gene matches: 14. Germline values: CDR1 MNHEY, CDR2 SMNVEV (reference sequence). The CDR3 runs to 16 residues. The CDR3 region is CASSRIPGQGVFTQYF. CDR3 nucleotide sequence: TGTGCCAGCAGTCGAATACCGGGACAGGGAGTGTTTACGCAGTATTTT.

The chain joins TRBV30 to TRBJ2-7; weak D call: TRBD1 (5 bases). V was trimmed by 0 bases and J by 5 bases, leaving 11 bases between them. Germline V gene sequence: CDR1 GTSNPN, CDR2 SVGIG (reference sequence). This CDR3 spans 13 amino acids. The CDR3 DNA follows: TGTGCCTGGAGTGTTGGCAGGGCCAACGAGCAGTACTTC. Its translation: CAWSVGRANEQYF.

The chain links TRBV2 to TRBJ1-1, with D perhaps TRBD1 (6 bases). V was pared by 3 bases and J by 1 base, with 9 bases between. The CDR3 is made up of 14 amino acids. Germline CDR1 reads SNHLY; CDR2 reads FYNNEI. CDR3 bases: TGTGCCAGCAGTGAGATAGGGGGGAACACTGAAGCTTTCTTT. Translation gives CASSEIGGNTEAFF.

This chain joins TRBV29-1 and TRBJ2-3; tentative D call: TRBD2 (7 bases). Trimming stripped 5 bases from V and 1 base from J, with 19 bases between. Germline-derived CDR1 and CDR2 are SQVTM and ANQGSEA. The CDR3 consists of 16 residues. CDR3 sequence (DNA): TGCAGCGTTCATTCCCCGGGGAGGGGGGGCACAGATACGCAGTATTTT. The encoded protein is CSVHSPGRGGTDTQYF.

This clone has a single count. This sequence joins TRBV27 and TRBJ1-4, with 7 bases that match TRBD1. V lost 3 bases and J lost 5; bases outside the gene matches: 15. The CDR3 contains 18 residues. Per germline, CDR1 MNHEY and CDR2 SMNVEV (reference sequence). The CDR3 spells CASSFGGTASTFNEKLFF. CDR3 DNA: TGTGCCAGCAGTTTTGGGGGGACAGCTTCTACCTTCAATGAAAAACTGTTTTTT.

The chain recombines TRBV27 with TRBJ2-3; TRBD2 matches at 7 bases. Unmatched junction bases numbered 7, after V lost 6 bases and J lost 1 base. The CDR3 consists of 15 residues. CDR1 and CDR2 from the germline V gene are MNHEY and SMNVEV (reference sequence). Here the CDR3 reads CASRGRLAGTDTQYF. The CDR3 DNA sequence: TGTGCCAGCAGGGGGAGACTAGCTGGCACAGATACGCAGTATTTT.

This clone was recorded a few times. The V call is TRBV30, the J call TRBJ1-6, with TRBD1 matching over 8 bases. The trim removed 2 bases at V and 9 bases at J, leaving 9 bases unmatched. CDR3 length: 15 amino acids. Germline CDR1 is GTSNPN and CDR2 is SVGIG (reference sequence). The CDR3 region is CAWSQRTGFGSPLHF. For the CDR3, the DNA is TGTGCCTGGAGTCAGCGGACAGGGTTTGGTTCACCCCTCCACTTT.

The V and J genes are TRBV7-9 and TRBJ2-7; 13 nucleotides match TRBD2. V shed 5 bases and J 3 bases; nucleotides not matched to a gene: 7. This CDR3 is 16 amino acids long. Per germline, CDR1 SEHNR and CDR2 FQNEAQ (reference sequence). CDR3 sequence: CASSEGLAGEDYEQYF. CDR3 bases: TGTGCCAGCAGCGAAGGACTAGCGGGGGAGGACTACGAGCAGTACTTC.

The chain is built from TRBV25-1 and TRBJ2-7, with 8 bases that match TRBD2. There are 13 residues in the CDR3. Germline CDR1 and CDR2: MGHDK and SYGVNS. V lost 5 bases, J lost 10 bases, and 10 bases stayed unmatched. The CDR3 here is CASSTRGAPLQYF. CDR3 nucleotides: TGTGCCAGCAGTACGCGGGGGGCCCCTTTACAGTACTTC.

V is TRBV5-1 and J is TRBJ2-3; maybe TRBD2 (6 bases). Looked up from germline, CDR1 is SGHRS and CDR2 is YFSETQ. V was trimmed by 1 base and J by 2 bases, leaving 14 bases between them. The CDR3 runs to 16 residues. CDR3 loop: CASSLLKAGNTDTQYF. The CDR3 nucleotides read TGCGCCAGCAGCTTGTTAAAGGCGGGAAACACAGATACGCAGTATTTT.

CDR3: CASSGTGLNTEAFF. CDR3 in DNA: TGCGCCAGCAGCGGGACAGGGTTGAACACTGAAGCTTTCTTT. The chain combines TRBV5-1 with TRBJ1-1; 9 bases fit TRBD1. V shed 4 bases and J 0 bases; nucleotides not matched to a gene: 1. This CDR3 is built from 14 residues. Per germline, CDR1 SGHRS and CDR2 YFSETQ.

The rearrangement uses TRBV19 and TRBJ2-2; 13 nucleotides align to TRBD2. Looked up from germline, CDR1 is LNHDA and CDR2 is SQIVND (reference sequence). The CDR3 has 16 amino acids. J gave up 6 bases and V 8 bases, and 9 bases lay outside the gene matches. In nucleotides, the CDR3 is TGTGCCAGTTCCCACGGACTAGCGGGAGTAGCCGGGGAGCTGTTTTTT. It codes for CASSHGLAGVAGELFF.

The gene calls are TRBV4-2 and TRBJ2-3; 8 bases are shared with TRBD2. With V trimmed by 0 bases and J by 4 bases, 9 bases remained unmatched. This CDR3 comprises 17 residues. Germline V gives CDR1 LGHNA, CDR2 YNFKEQ. CDR3 loop: CASSQDMKRERSDTQYF. CDR3 in DNA: TGTGCCAGCAGCCAAGATATGAAGCGGGAGAGGTCAGATACGCAGTATTTT.

The chain joins TRBV4-1 to TRBJ2-2, with 7 bases fitting TRBD2. V shed 9 bases and J 5 bases; nucleotides not matched to a gene: 12. Germline CDR1 MGHRA, CDR2 YSYEKL. This CDR3 region has 15 residues. CDR3 DNA: TGCGCCAGTACCCGCAGAGGGAGGGGAACCGGGGAGCTGTTTTTT. Protein sequence: CASTRRGRGTGELFF.

This chain links TRBV30 with TRBJ2-1; 12 positions match TRBD2. There are 13 residues in the CDR3. V lost 7 bases, J lost 7 bases, and 5 bases stayed unmatched. Per the germline V gene, CDR1 is GTSNPN and CDR2 is SVGIG (reference sequence). CDR3 nucleotides: TGTGCCTCGTCCGGGACTAGCGGGAATGAGCAGTTCTTC. Translating it yields CASSGTSGNEQFF.

This chain links TRBV19 with TRBJ2-7, with a tentative D call TRBD2 (6 bases). Germline V CDR1 and CDR2: LNHDA, SQIVND (reference sequence). The CDR3 sequence is 12 residues long. V was pared by 6 bases and J by 4 bases, with 10 bases between. CDR3 DNA: TGTGCCAGTAGCCTGCGGGGTTACGAGCAGTACTTC. Residues: CASSLRGYEQYF.

V gene TRBV27 combines with J gene TRBJ1-5, with D possibly TRBD1 on 5 matching bases. The CDR3 is 19 amino acids. Trimming shortened V by 5 bases and J by 0 bases, and 23 bases separated the two germline ends. CDR1 is MNHEY, CDR2 SMNVEV, per germline (reference sequence). In DNA, the CDR3 is TGTGCCAGCAGTCATGACAGTTTCCGAGAGACTTATAGCAATCAGCCCCAGCATTTT. Amino acid sequence: CASSHDSFRETYSNQPQHF.

The V and J genes are TRBV5-1 and TRBJ2-1; 7 nucleotides agree with TRBD1. J was trimmed by 4 bases and V by 0 bases; bases with no gene match: 13. The V gene's germline CDR1 is SGHRS and CDR2 YFSETQ. This CDR3 comprises 18 residues. This CDR3 is CASSLGGTVRGRYNEQFF. CDR3 in DNA: TGCGCCAGCAGCTTGGGAGGGACAGTGAGGGGCAGGTACAATGAGCAGTTCTTC.

This clone has just one count. This chain uses TRBV27 with TRBJ1-4; TRBD1 aligns across 9 bases. The CDR3 is 14 residues long. Losses at the gene ends were 5 bases for V and 8 bases for J; bases not matched to a gene: 6. Germline V gene data show CDR1 as MNHEY and CDR2 as SMNVEV (reference sequence). In DNA, the CDR3 is TGTGCCAGCAGTCGGACAGGGGAAGAAGAAAAACTGTTTTTT. Translated, it gives CASSRTGEEEKLFF.

The genes are TRBV28 and TRBJ1-4; TRBD1 matches 7 bases. The CDR3 is 15 amino acids. Looked up from germline, CDR1 is MDHEN and CDR2 is SYDVKM. Trimming cost V 7 bases and J 3 bases; bases outside gene matches: 8. The CDR3 DNA sequence: TGTGCCAGCACGACACAGGGGCGGGCTAATGAAAAACTGTTTTTT. Residues: CASTTQGRANEKLFF. The full variable domain, in which reference TRBV28 and TRBJ1-4 provide the parts outside the CDR3, is DVKVTQSSRYLVKRTGEKVFLECVQDMDHENMFWYRQDPGLGLRLIYFSYDVKMKEKGDIPEGYSVSREKKERFSLILESASTNQTSMYLCASTTQGRANEKLFFGSGTQLSVL.

The rearrangement links TRBV28 to TRBJ1-2; 7 bases agree with TRBD1. The CDR3 sequence is 13 residues long. CDR1 MDHEN and CDR2 SYDVKM come from the germline V gene. The junction had 4 bases not matched to a gene; V was cut back by 7 bases and J by 2 bases. CDR3 sequence (DNA): TGTGCCAGCACAAAGACAGGGAACTATGGCTACACCTTC. This sequence encodes CASTKTGNYGYTF.